A selection of T cell receptor beta chains follows, all from one sample in a study of cytomegalovirus exposure and HLA in healthy donors. Clones were sequenced by immunoSEQ multiplex PCR, and TCRdb holds only the in-frame ones, with some missing. Here the sample spans fewer than 350,000 clones, 70% to 90% being singletons. Sequencing was performed on PBMCs. The receptors stem from a woman younger than 35 in good health and CMV-seronegative. Each CDR3 is given with its conserved first and last residue. D genes are given only for firm matches. Size is stated for part of the rows, as once, few or many counts, or as a class when the clone is expanded.

size: NA; J: TRBJ1-5; V: TRBV19; D: NA; CDR3: CASSIIGRDPPQHF; DNA: TGTGCCAGTAGTATCATCGGCAGGGATCCGCCCCAGCATTTT
size: NA; J: TRBJ2-7; V: TRBV4-1; D: NA; CDR3: CASSQEGTSSSYEQYF; DNA: TGCGCCAGCAGCCAAGAGGGCACAAGCTCATCCTACGAGCAGTACTTC
size: NA; J: TRBJ2-1; V: TRBV11-2; D: TRBD2; CDR3: CASSLAPLLAGVFFNEQFF; DNA: TGTGCCAGCAGCCTCGCCCCCTTACTAGCGGGAGTATTCTTCAATGAGCAGTTCTTC
size: once; J: TRBJ2-1; V: TRBV28; D: TRBD1; CDR3: CASSLIGTGDNEQFF; DNA: TGTGCCAGCAGTTTAATTGGGACAGGGGACAATGAGCAGTTCTTC
size: NA; J: TRBJ2-3; V: TRBV6-5; D: NA; CDR3: CASGLTDTQYF; DNA: TGTGCCAGCGGCCTCACAGATACGCAGTATTTT
size: once; J: TRBJ1-3; V: TRBV6-1; D: NA; CDR3: CASISPSGNTIYF; DNA: TGTGCCAGTATATCCCCCTCTGGAAACACCATATATTTT
size: once; J: TRBJ2-1; V: TRBV18; D: NA; CDR3: CASSNPSYSYNEQFF; DNA: TGTGCCAGCTCAAACCCCTCCTACTCCTACAATGAGCAGTTCTTC
size: NA; J: TRBJ1-2; V: TRBV4-3; D: TRBD1; CDR3: CASSRGQAANYGYTF; DNA: TGCGCCAGCAGCCGAGGACAGGCCGCTAACTATGGCTACACCTTC
size: NA; J: TRBJ2-1; V: TRBV28; D: TRBD2; CDR3: CASSPHSGSGFNEQFF; DNA: TGTGCCAGCAGTCCCCATAGCGGGAGTGGATTCAATGAGCAGTTCTTC
size: few; J: TRBJ1-1; V: TRBV7-9; D: TRBD1; CDR3: CASSFGAGGPEAFF; DNA: TGTGCCAGCAGCTTCGGGGCAGGGGGTCCTGAAGCTTTCTTT